The sequence of this TCR beta chain was determined in a study of blood T cell repertoires in COVID-19. Trimming took 2 bases from V and 0 from J, leaving 9 bases between them. The CDR3 is 15 residues long. From germline, CDR1 is MGHRA and CDR2 YSYEKL. Repertoires were generated with immunoSEQ multiplex PCR, while TCRdb's copy carries only in-frame clones and drops some. The repertoire includes 330,000 or so clones, about 92% of them detected once, and roughly 18% sits in the top ten. The sequence derives from a woman aged 25 to 45 who had recovered from COVID-19. Sequencing used PBMCs or T cells enriched from blood (not recorded which). The chain uses TRBV4-1 and TRBJ2-3; D may be TRBD2 (6 bases). In DNA, the CDR3 is TGCGCCAGCAGCCAATGGAGCGGGAGCACAGATACGCAGTATTTT. Its protein product is CASSQWSGSTDTQYF.